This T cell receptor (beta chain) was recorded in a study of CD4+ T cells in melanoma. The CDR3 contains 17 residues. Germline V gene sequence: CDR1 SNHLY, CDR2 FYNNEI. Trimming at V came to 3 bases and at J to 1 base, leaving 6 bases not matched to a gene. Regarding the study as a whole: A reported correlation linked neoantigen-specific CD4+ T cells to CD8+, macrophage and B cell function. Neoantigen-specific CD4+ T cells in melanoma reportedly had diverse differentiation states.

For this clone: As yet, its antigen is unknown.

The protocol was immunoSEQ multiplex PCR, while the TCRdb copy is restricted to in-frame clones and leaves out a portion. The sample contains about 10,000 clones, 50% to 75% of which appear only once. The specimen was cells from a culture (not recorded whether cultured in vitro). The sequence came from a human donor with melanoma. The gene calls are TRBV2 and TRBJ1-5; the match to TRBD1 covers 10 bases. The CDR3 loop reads CASSDTWDRGSNQPQHF. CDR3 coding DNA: TGTGCCAGCAGTGACACCTGGGACAGGGGCAGCAATCAGCCCCAGCATTTT.